The rows below give T cell receptor beta chains drawn from one sample of a study of T cell responses to AZD1222 COVID-19 vaccine. Sequencing was performed with immunoSEQ multiplex PCR; in TCRdb, only in-frame clones are kept and a portion is missing. The sample consists of 90,000 or so clones, roughly nine tenths of them appearing once. The material sequenced was peripheral blood, taken 28 days after the second AZD1222 dose. The receptor source for this set is an adult who received the AZD1222 COVID-19 vaccine. Both conserved end residues are part of each CDR3. D genes are given only for firm matches. Size values are once, few and many counts, or a class for expanded clones, and some rows have none.

>NA|NA|TRBV20-1|TRBJ2-3
TGCAGTGCTAGTAAGGGATCCCCTGGGACAGATACGCAGTATTTT
CSASKGSPGTDTQYF
>NA|NA|TRBV19|TRBJ1-2
TGTGCCAGTATAGGGGATGGCTACACCTTC
CASIGDGYTF
>NA|NA|TRBV28|TRBJ2-7
TGTGCCAGCGGAGGGGGGGGCTACGAGCAGTACTTC
CASGGGGYEQYF
>NA|NA|TRBV7-9|TRBJ2-5
TGTGCCAGCAGCTGGACTTCGTACCAAGAGACCCAGTACTTC
CASSWTSYQETQYF
>NA|NA|TRBV4-2|TRBJ1-1
TGTGCCAGCAGCCAAGTTACGCACACGAACACTGAAGCTTTCTTT
CASSQVTHTNTEAFF
>TRBD1|NA|TRBV19|TRBJ1-1
TGTGCCAGTAGTGCCCTAGCCGGGACAGGCCCCGGGGTGAACACTGAAGCTTTCTTT
CASSALAGTGPGVNTEAFF
>TRBD1|NA|TRBV7-2|TRBJ1-2
TGTGCCAGCAGCTTACAGGGGGCGGCATTTTATGGCTACACCTTC
CASSLQGAAFYGYTF
>NA|NA|TRBV4-3|TRBJ1-5
TGCGCCAGCAGCCAAGTTGTGGGGCCTTATAGCAATCAGCCCCAGCATTTT
CASSQVVGPYSNQPQHF
>TRBD1|NA|TRBV27|TRBJ1-1
TGTGCCAGCAGTTTATTTGGGACAGGGGGTAACACTGAAGCTTTCTTT
CASSLFGTGGNTEAFF
>NA|NA|TRBV7-9|TRBJ2-3
TGTGCCAGCAGCTTACTTATCCCCGATACGCAGTATTTT
CASSLLIPDTQYF
>NA|NA|TRBV5-5|TRBJ2-7
TGTGCCAGCAGCTTGTACGGGTCCTACGAGCAGTACTTC
CASSLYGSYEQYF
>TRBD1|NA|TRBV30|TRBJ2-1
TGTGCCTGGAGGGCACAGGGGGCGCACCACAATGAGCAGTTCTTC
CAWRAQGAHHNEQFF
>TRBD1|NA|TRBV28|TRBJ2-5
TGTGCCAGCAGGGGGGACAGTGAGACCCAAGAGACCCAGTACTTC
CASRGDSETQETQYF
>NA|NA|TRBV30|TRBJ1-2
TGTGCCTGGAGCAAATATGGGGGGTCAGCGTCTTTCTATGGCTACACCTTC
CAWSKYGGSASFYGYTF
>NA|NA|TRBV30|TRBJ2-7
TGTGCCGGAGCAGGCGGGTCCTACGAGCAGTACTTC
CAGAGGSYEQYF
>TRBD1|NA|TRBV27|TRBJ1-6
TGTGCCAGCAGCCCGGGGAGGGGGCAGTCGTATAATTCACCCCTCCACTTT
CASSPGRGQSYNSPLHF
>NA|NA|TRBV5-5|TRBJ1-2
TGTGCCAGCAGCCTGTACTATGGCTACACCTTC
CASSLYYGYTF
>TRBD1|few|TRBV29-1|TRBJ1-5
TGCAGCGAGGCGGGACAGGCTAGCAATCAGCCCCAGCATTTT
CSEAGQASNQPQHF
>NA|NA|TRBV11-3|TRBJ2-2
TGTGCCAGCAGCCCCGGGACGAACACCGGGGAGCTGTTTTTT
CASSPGTNTGELFF
>TRBD1|NA|TRBV6-5|TRBJ1-1
TGTGCCAGCAGCCAGACATACAGGGGGACACGTGAAGCTTTCTTT
CASSQTYRGTREAFF
>NA|NA|TRBV5-1|TRBJ1-1
TGCGCCAGCAGCTTGGTGGATGGGGGAGAAGCTTTCTTT
CASSLVDGGEAFF
>TRBD2|once|TRBV5-6|TRBJ2-1
TGTGCCAGCAGCTTAGTAACTAGCGGGGCCTACAATGAGCAGTTCTTC
CASSLVTSGAYNEQFF
>NA|NA|TRBV3-1/TRBV3-2|TRBJ2-6
TGTGCCAGCAGCCAAGTAGCCCCGGGCAACGTCCTGACTTTC
CASSQVAPGNVLTF
>TRBD1|once|TRBV7-9|TRBJ2-5
TGTGCCAGCAGCTTAGCAGGGGGCAAAGAGACCCAGTACTTC
CASSLAGGKETQYF
>NA|NA|TRBV28|TRBJ2-1
TGTGCCAGTTACCGTTGGCCAGGCACCAACAATGAGCAGTTCTTC
CASYRWPGTNNEQFF
>NA|once|TRBV2|TRBJ1-3
TGTGCCAGCAGCGCGGACAGAAGCTCTGGAAACACCATATATTTT
CASSADRSSGNTIYF
>NA|once|TRBV7-2|TRBJ2-5
TGTGCCAGCAGCCCACCCGGATTAGGGGGTCCGGGTTTGGAGACCCAGTACTTC
CASSPPGLGGPGLETQYF
>TRBD2|few|TRBV4-3|TRBJ2-2
TGCGCCAGCAGCCAATTAGGACTAGCGGGGGGGCCGGCCGGGGAGCTGTTTTTT
CASSQLGLAGGPAGELFF